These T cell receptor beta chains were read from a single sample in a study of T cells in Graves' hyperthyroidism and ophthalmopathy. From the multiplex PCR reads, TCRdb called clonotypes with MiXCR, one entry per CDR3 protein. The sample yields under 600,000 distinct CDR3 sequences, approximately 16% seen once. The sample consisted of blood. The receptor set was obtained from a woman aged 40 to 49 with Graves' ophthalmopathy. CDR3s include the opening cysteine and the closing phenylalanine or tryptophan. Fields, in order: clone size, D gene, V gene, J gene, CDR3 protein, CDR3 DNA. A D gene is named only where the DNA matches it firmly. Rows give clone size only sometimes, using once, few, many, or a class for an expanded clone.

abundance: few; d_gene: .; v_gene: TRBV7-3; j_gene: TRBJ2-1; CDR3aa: CASSSPGAGNEQFF; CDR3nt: TGTGCCAGCAGCTCCCCTGGGGCCGGGAATGAGCAGTTCTTC
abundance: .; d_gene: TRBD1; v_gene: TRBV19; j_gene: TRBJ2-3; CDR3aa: CASSTLQADRGARTDTQYF; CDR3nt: TGTGCCAGTAGTACATTACAAGCGGACAGGGGGGCACGTACAGATACGCAGTATTTT
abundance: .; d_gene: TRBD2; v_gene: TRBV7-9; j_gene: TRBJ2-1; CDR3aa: CASSASLAGGPNEQFF; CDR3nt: TGTGCCAGCAGCGCTTCACTAGCGGGGGGGCCAAATGAGCAGTTCTTC
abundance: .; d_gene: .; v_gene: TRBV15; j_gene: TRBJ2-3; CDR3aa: CAVRSGADTQYF; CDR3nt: TGTGCCGTACGATCTGGGGCGGATACGCAGTATTTT
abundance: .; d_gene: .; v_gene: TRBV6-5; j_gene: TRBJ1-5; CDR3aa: CASSYRAPGQEVQPQHF; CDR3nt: TGTGCCAGCAGTTACAGAGCTCCGGGACAAGAAGTACAGCCCCAGCATTTT
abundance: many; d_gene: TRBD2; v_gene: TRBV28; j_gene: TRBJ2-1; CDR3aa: CASSLLRGRVSEQFF; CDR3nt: TGTGCCAGCAGCCTACTTCGTGGGAGGGTGAGTGAGCAGTTCTTC
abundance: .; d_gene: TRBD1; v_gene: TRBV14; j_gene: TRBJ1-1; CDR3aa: CASSHALGTGDTEAFF; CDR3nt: TGTGCCAGCAGCCACGCTCTGGGAACAGGGGACACTGAAGCTTTCTTT
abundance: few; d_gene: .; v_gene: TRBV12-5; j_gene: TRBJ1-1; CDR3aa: CASGLEDRLLNTEAFF; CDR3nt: TGTGCTAGTGGTTTAGAGGACAGACTTTTGAACACTGAAGCTTTCTTT
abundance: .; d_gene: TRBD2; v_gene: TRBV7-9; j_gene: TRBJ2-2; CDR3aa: CASSIGLAGENTGELFF; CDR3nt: TGTGCCAGCAGCATTGGACTAGCGGGGGAAAACACCGGGGAGCTGTTTTTT
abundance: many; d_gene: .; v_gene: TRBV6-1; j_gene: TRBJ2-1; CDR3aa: CASSVVGGGEQFF; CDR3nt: TGTGCCAGCAGTGTAGTCGGGGGCGGTGAGCAGTTCTTC
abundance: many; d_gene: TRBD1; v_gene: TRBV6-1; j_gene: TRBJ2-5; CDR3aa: CASTGSGTGETQYF; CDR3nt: TGTGCCAGCACCGGATCCGGGACAGGGGAGACCCAGTACTTC
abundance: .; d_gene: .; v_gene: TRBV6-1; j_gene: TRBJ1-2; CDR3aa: CASSEIDESGYGYTF; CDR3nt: TGTGCCAGCAGTGAAATAGATGAGTCAGGGTATGGCTACACCTTC
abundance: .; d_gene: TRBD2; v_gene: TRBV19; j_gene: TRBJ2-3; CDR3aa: CASKRTSGSGADTQYF; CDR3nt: TGTGCCAGTAAAAGAACTAGCGGGAGCGGCGCAGATACGCAGTATTTT
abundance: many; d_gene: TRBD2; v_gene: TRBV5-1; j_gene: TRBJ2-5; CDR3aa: CASSPRPELAGHQETQYF; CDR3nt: TGCGCCAGCAGCCCGAGGCCAGAACTAGCGGGGCACCAAGAGACCCAGTACTTC
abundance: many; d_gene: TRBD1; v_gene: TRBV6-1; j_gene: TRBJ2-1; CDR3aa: CASSYLPGQGVRSYNEQFF; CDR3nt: TGTGCCAGCAGCTACCTTCCGGGACAGGGGGTGAGATCCTACAATGAGCAGTTCTTC
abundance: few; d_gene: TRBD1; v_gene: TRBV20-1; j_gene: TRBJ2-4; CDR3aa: CSASNLGGNIQYF; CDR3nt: TGCAGTGCTAGTAACCTAGGGGGCAACATTCAGTACTTC
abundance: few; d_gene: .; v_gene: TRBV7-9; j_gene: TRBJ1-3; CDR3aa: CASSLNGNTIYF; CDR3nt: TGTGCCAGCAGCTTGAACGGAAACACCATATATTTT
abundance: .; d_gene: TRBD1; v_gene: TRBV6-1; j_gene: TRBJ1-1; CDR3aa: CASSDYGQAAAFF; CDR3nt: TGTGCCAGCAGTGACTACGGACAGGCCGCCGCTTTCTTT
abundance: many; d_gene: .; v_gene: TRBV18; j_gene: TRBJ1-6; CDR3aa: CASSRGEAHTNSPLHF; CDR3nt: TGTGCCAGCTCACGCGGGGAGGCGCACACAAATTCACCCCTCCACTTT
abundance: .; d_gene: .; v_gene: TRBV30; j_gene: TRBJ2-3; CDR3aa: CAWSLGPTRPDTQYF; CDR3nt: TGTGCCTGGAGTTTGGGGCCCACCCGCCCAGATACGCAGTATTTT
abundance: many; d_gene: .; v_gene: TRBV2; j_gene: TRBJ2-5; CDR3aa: CASSKAFAGQETQYF; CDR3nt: TGTGCCAGCAGCAAAGCCTTTGCGGGACAAGAGACCCAGTACTTC
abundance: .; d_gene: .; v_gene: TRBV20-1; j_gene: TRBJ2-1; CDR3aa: CSARVPLGGNTNEQFF; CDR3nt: TGCAGTGCTAGAGTACCTTTAGGCGGGAATACCAATGAGCAGTTCTTC
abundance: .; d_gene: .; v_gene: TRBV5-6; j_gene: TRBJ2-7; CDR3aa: CASSLQPAWTLNEQYF; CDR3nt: TGTGCCAGCAGCTTGCAGCCTGCGTGGACCCTGAACGAGCAGTACTTC
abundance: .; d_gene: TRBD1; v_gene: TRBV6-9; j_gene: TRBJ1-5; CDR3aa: CASSFLSDRAGQPQHF; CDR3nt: TGTGCCAGCAGTTTTCTTTCGGACAGGGCGGGTCAGCCCCAGCATTTT
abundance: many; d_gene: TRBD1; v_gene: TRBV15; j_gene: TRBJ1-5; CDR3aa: CATSRFKGTAGDQPQHF; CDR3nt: TGTGCCACCAGCAGATTCAAAGGGACAGCGGGGGATCAGCCCCAGCATTTT
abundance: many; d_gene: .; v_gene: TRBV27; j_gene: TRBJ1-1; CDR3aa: CASSLGSLGRGTEAFF; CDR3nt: TGTGCCAGCAGTTTAGGGTCTCTGGGAAGAGGGACTGAAGCTTTCTTT
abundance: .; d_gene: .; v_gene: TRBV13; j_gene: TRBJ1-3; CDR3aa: CASGGGAGNTIYF; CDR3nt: TGTGCCAGCGGCGGGGGCGCGGGAAACACCATATATTTT
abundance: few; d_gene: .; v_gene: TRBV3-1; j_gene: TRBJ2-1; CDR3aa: CASSPQGDEQFF; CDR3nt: TGTGCCAGCAGCCCACAGGGAGATGAGCAGTTCTTC
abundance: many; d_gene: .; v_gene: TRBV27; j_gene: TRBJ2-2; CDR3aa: CASSPGVGQSNTGELFF; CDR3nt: TGTGCCAGCAGTCCGGGGGTGGGACAATCGAACACCGGGGAGCTGTTTTTT
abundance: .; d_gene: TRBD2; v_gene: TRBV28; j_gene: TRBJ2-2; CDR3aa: CASSPPGAGGGTGELFF; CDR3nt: TGTGCCAGCAGTCCCCCCGGAGCGGGAGGTGGGACCGGGGAGCTGTTTTTT
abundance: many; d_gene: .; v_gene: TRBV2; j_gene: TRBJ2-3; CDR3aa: CASGLAEFTDTQYF; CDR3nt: TGTGCCAGCGGCTTAGCGGAATTCACAGATACGCAGTATTTT
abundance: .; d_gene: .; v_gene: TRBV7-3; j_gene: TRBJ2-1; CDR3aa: CASSPLGGNEQFF; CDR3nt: TGTGCCAGCAGCCCCCTAGGGGGAAATGAGCAGTTCTTC
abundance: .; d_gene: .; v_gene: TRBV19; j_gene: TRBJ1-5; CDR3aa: CASSWSGGNQPQHF; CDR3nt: TGTGCCAGTAGTTGGTCAGGGGGCAATCAGCCCCAGCATTTT
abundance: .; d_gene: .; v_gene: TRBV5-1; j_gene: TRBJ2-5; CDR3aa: CASSPGGVQGAQYF; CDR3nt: TGCGCCAGCAGCCCTGGTGGTGTCCAAGGGGCCCAGTACTTC
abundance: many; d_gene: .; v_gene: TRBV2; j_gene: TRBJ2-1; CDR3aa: CASRETQGFQYNEQFF; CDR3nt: TGTGCCAGCAGGGAAACTCAGGGATTTCAGTACAATGAGCAGTTCTTC
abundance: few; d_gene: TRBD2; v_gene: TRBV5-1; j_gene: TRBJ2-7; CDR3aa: CASSLDSGSMAEQYF; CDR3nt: TGCGCCAGCAGCTTGGACAGCGGGAGTATGGCCGAGCAGTACTTC
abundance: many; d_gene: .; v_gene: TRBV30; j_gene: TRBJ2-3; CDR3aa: CAWGKDTDTQYF; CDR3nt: TGTGCCTGGGGCAAAGACACAGATACGCAGTATTTT
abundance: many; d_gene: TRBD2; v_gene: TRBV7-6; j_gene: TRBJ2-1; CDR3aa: CASQRGQRGAKYNEQFF; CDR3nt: TGTGCCAGCCAAAGGGGACAGCGGGGGGCCAAATACAATGAGCAGTTCTTC
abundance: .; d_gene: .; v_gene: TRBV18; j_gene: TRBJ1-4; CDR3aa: CASSPNANEKLFF; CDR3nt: TGTGCCAGCTCACCAAATGCTAATGAAAAACTGTTTTTT
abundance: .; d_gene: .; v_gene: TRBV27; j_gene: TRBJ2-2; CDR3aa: CASSQRQIRKRPNTGELFF; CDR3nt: TGTGCCAGCAGTCAGAGACAAATACGAAAACGGCCAAACACCGGGGAGCTGTTTTTT